The 13 T cell receptor beta chains listed next were all sequenced from one sample in a study of OX40 agonist ivuxolimab in advanced cancers. Clones were sequenced by immunoSEQ multiplex PCR, and TCRdb holds only the in-frame ones, with some missing. The sample has 55,000 to 85,000 clones; more than 75% are singletons. The source was CD4+ or CD8+ T cells sorted from blood, collected in a trial of the OX40 agonist ivuxolimab. Every receptor here comes from an adult with an advanced solid tumor such as melanoma, head and neck, liver or kidney cancer.

This chain joins TRBV19 and TRBJ1-1; D gene unclear. Germline values: CDR1 LNHDA, CDR2 SQIVND (reference sequence). This CDR3 is 16 amino acids long. V lost 0 bases and J 1 base, leaving 12 bases between the germline ends. CDR3 nucleotides: TGTGCCAGTAGTATAGATCACGGACGGACGAACACTGAAGCTTTCTTT. Translating it yields CASSIDHGRTNTEAFF. The complete variable domain, with remaining parts taken from reference TRBV19 and TRBJ1-1, reads DGGITQSPKYLFRKEGQNVTLSCEQNLNHDAMYWYRQDPGQGLRLIYYSQIVNDFQKGDIAEGYSVSREKKESFPLTVTSAQKNPTAFYLCASSIDHGRTNTEAFFGQGTRLTVV.

This rearrangement joins TRBV7-6 to TRBJ2-1; perhaps TRBD2 as D (6 bases). V lost 1 base and J 2 bases, leaving 9 bases between the germline ends. Per germline, CDR1 SGHVS and CDR2 FNYEAQ. The CDR3 is 15 residues long. Here the CDR3 DNA reads TGTGCCAGCAGCTTAGTGGGCGGGGCCTACAATGAGCAGTTCTTC. Its translation is CASSLVGGAYNEQFF.

The chain couples TRBV7-2 to TRBJ2-2, with D possibly being TRBD1 (5 bases). This CDR3 region has 14 residues. The V end lost 5 bases, the J end lost 3 bases, and 10 bases lay between the germline ends. Germline values: CDR1 SGHTA, CDR2 FQGNSA. CDR3 bases: TGTGCCAGCAGCATACAGGAGTACACCGGGGAGCTGTTTTTT. It encodes CASSIQEYTGELFF.

With respect to this clone: A much larger clone sits a single nucleotide away, making a read error possible. Other DNA sequences of this sample code for an identical CDR3. The CDR3 DNA reads TGTGCCACCAGTAGAGCTCTACGGACAGGGGGCTCTTCACCCCTCCACTTT. Its protein is CATSRALRTGGSSPLHF. This rearrangement joins TRBV15 to TRBJ1-6, with TRBD1 matching over 11 bases. This CDR3 comprises 17 residues. CDR1 is LNHNV and CDR2 is YYDKDF in the germline V gene (reference sequence).

This rearrangement joins TRBV11-2 to TRBJ1-1; D may be TRBD1 (5 bases). V dropped 1 base and J dropped 7 bases, with 10 bases sitting between them. The germline gives CDR1 SGHAT, CDR2 FQNNGV. The CDR3 contains 13 residues. CDR3 amino acids: CASSLAGVVEAFF. The CDR3 coding sequence is TGTGCCAGCAGCTTAGCGGGGGTGGTTGAAGCTTTCTTT.

The CDR3 DNA sequence: TGTGCCAGCAGCCCACGACAGGGGAACTATGGCTACACCTTC. Its protein product is CASSPRQGNYGYTF. The chain couples TRBV7-9 to TRBJ1-2, with TRBD1 matching over 8 bases. The ends lost 5 bases at V and 2 bases at J; junction bases unmatched: 4. This CDR3 region has 14 residues. Germline V gene sequence: CDR1 SEHNR, CDR2 FQNEAQ (reference sequence).

J is TRBJ2-2 and V is TRBV19; 7 nucleotides line up with TRBD1. Germline V gene lookup returns CDR1 LNHDA and CDR2 SQIVND (reference sequence). Trimming at V came to 8 bases and at J to 4 bases, leaving 7 bases not matched to a gene. There are 14 residues in the CDR3. DNA for the CDR3: TGTGCCAGTCGGAGAGGGGGCCTCACCGGGGAGCTGTTTTTT. Protein: CASRRGGLTGELFF.

This clone was seen a handful of times. V is TRBV11-3 and J is TRBJ1-6; no definite D call. This CDR3 has 13 amino acids. Looked up from germline, CDR1 is SGHNT and CDR2 is YENEEA. Trimming took 5 bases from V and 7 from J, leaving 9 bases between them. CDR3 DNA sequence: TGTGCCAGCAGCCTCAATCACAATTCACCCCTCCACTTT. Protein product: CASSLNHNSPLHF.

This chain connects TRBV7-9 to TRBJ2-3; D unresolved. This CDR3 has 13 amino acids. V was pared by 6 bases and J by 1 base, with 8 bases between. Germline-derived CDR1 and CDR2 are SEHNR and FQNEAQ (reference sequence). The CDR3 loop reads CASRLTGTDTQYF. The CDR3 coding sequence is TGTGCCAGCAGACTCACAGGCACAGATACGCAGTATTTT.

In DNA, the CDR3 is TGTGCCAGCAGCTCACTCCTTAGCGGGGGGGCCTCCTACAATGAGCAGTTCTTC. Its translation: CASSSLLSGGASYNEQFF. The V and J genes are TRBV7-2 and TRBJ2-1; 11 nucleotides match TRBD2. The germline gives CDR1 SGHTA, CDR2 FQGNSA. The CDR3 extends over 18 amino acids. Unmatched junction bases numbered 8, after V lost 4 bases and J lost 0 bases.

The chain joins TRBV6-5 to TRBJ1-5; perhaps TRBD1 as D (5 bases). In germline, CDR1 is MNHEY, CDR2 SVGAGI. V dropped 2 bases and J dropped 5 bases, with 7 bases sitting between them. The CDR3 totals 13 residues. Written as DNA, the CDR3 is TGTGCCAGCAGTTACGGCAGGGATCAGCCCCAGCATTTT. Protein sequence: CASSYGRDQPQHF.

J is TRBJ1-4 and V is TRBV2; 7 nucleotides agree with TRBD1. V lost 4 bases to trimming and J lost 4 bases; unmatched junction nucleotides: 3. The CDR3 consists of 14 residues. Germline loops: CDR1 SNHLY, CDR2 FYNNEI. The CDR3: CASSAQGNNEKLFF. CDR3 sequence (DNA): TGTGCCAGCAGTGCACAGGGGAATAATGAAAAACTGTTTTTT.

The V gene is TRBV7-9, the J gene TRBJ1-2, with 8 bases matching TRBD1. The CDR3 extends over 14 amino acids. Per the germline V gene, CDR1 is SEHNR and CDR2 is FQNEAQ (reference sequence). J gave up 3 bases and V 5 bases, and 5 bases lay outside the gene matches. CDR3 bases: TGTGCCAGCAGCCCCGACAGGGGCGACTATGGCTACACCTTC. Encoded protein: CASSPDRGDYGYTF.